One and the same sample provided the 19 T cell receptor beta chains below, sequenced in a study of T cell changes during pregnancy in multiple sclerosis. Profiling relied on immunoSEQ multiplex PCR, and the TCRdb table lists in-frame clones only, not all of them. This table holds more than 55,000 clones, around nine tenths found once. Here the sequenced sample was peripheral blood, taken in the third trimester of pregnancy. The source is a female donor with multiple sclerosis, enrolled in a pregnancy study.

V and J are TRBV30 and TRBJ2-3; maybe TRBD2 (6 bases). V lost 1 base and J lost 2, with 13 bases in between. Germline V lookup: CDR1 GTSNPN, CDR2 SVGIG (reference sequence). This CDR3 has 15 residues. CDR3 bases: TGTGCCTGGAGTGGTCGGGGGATCCCCACAGATACGCAGTATTTT. Translation: CAWSGRGIPTDTQYF. Variable domain in full (rest from reference TRBV30 and TRBJ2-3): SQTIHQWPATLVQPVGSPLSLECTVEGTSNPNLYWYRQAAGRGLQLLFYSVGIGQISSEVPQNLSASRPQDRQFILSSKKLLLSDSGFYLCAWSGRGIPTDTQYFGPGTRLTVL.

The gene calls are TRBV2 and TRBJ1-5; unclear D gene. Per germline, CDR1 SNHLY and CDR2 FYNNEI. With 3 bases removed from V and 7 bases from J, the gap between germline ends came to 13 bases. CDR3 size: 14 residues. The CDR3 DNA sequence: TGTGCCAGCAGTGAGGGTAGGTCGGGGCAGCCCCAGCATTTT. Translated: CASSEGRSGQPQHF. The full variable domain, in which reference TRBV2 and TRBJ1-5 provide the parts outside the CDR3, is EPEVTQTPSHQVTQMGQEVILRCVPISNHLYFYWYRQILGQKVEFLVSFYNNEISEKSEIFDDQFSVERPDGSNFTLKIRSTKLEDSAMYFCASSEGRSGQPQHFGDGTRLSIL.

The chain is built from TRBV5-6 and TRBJ2-1, with 7 bases aligning to TRBD1. From germline, CDR1 is SGHDT and CDR2 YYEEEE. This CDR3 has 19 amino acids. Losses at the gene ends were 0 bases for V and 6 bases for J; bases not matched to a gene: 18. Here the CDR3 DNA reads TGTGCCAGCAGCTTGGGGAGCCGAGGGGGCGGTGCCTGGGGCAATGAGCAGTTCTTC. Residues: CASSLGSRGGGAWGNEQFF.

The chain links TRBV19 to TRBJ2-5; 12 nucleotides align to TRBD2. Germline V lookup: CDR1 LNHDA, CDR2 SQIVND (reference sequence). CDR3 length equals 15 residues. V dropped 10 bases and J dropped 4; count of bases not matched to a gene: 10. The CDR3 bases are TGTGCCACCGGCGGAGCTAGCGGGAGGGTAGAGACCCAGTACTTC. Protein: CATGGASGRVETQYF.

The chain has TRBV5-1 and TRBJ1-2, with 12 bases that match TRBD1. The CDR3 runs 16 residues. The trim removed 8 bases at V and 7 bases at J, leaving 15 bases unmatched. The germline V gene has CDR1 SGHRS and CDR2 YFSETQ. In DNA, the CDR3 is TGCGCCAGTTTCCCCGGGACAGGGGGCAATAGTGGTGGCTACACCTTC. Encoded protein: CASFPGTGGNSGGYTF.

The rearrangement joins TRBV7-9 to TRBJ2-1; perhaps TRBD2 as D (6 bases). The CDR3 spans 15 residues. V was trimmed by 1 base and J by 5 bases, leaving 12 bases between them. In germline, CDR1 is SEHNR, CDR2 FQNEAQ (reference sequence). In nucleotides, the CDR3 is TGTGCCAGCAGCTTAGATCGTAGGGAGGACAATGAGCAGTTCTTC. The encoded protein is CASSLDRREDNEQFF.

This clone is a singleton in its sample. This chain joins TRBV25-1 and TRBJ2-1; D call uncertain. V lost 5 bases to trimming and J lost 3 bases, with 11 bases between them. Germline-derived CDR1 and CDR2 are MGHDK and SYGVNS. This CDR3 has 14 amino acids. CDR3 loop: CASSSEIDYNEQFF. The CDR3 coding sequence is TGTGCCAGCAGTAGTGAGATTGACTACAATGAGCAGTTCTTC. Full variable domain (outside the CDR3, taken from reference TRBV25-1 and TRBJ2-1): EADIYQTPRYLVIGTGKKITLECSQTMGHDKMYWYQQDPGMELHLIHYSYGVNSTEKGDLSSESTVSRIRTEHFPLTLESARPSHTSQYLCASSSEIDYNEQFFGPGTRLTVL.

The chain employs TRBV2 and TRBJ2-1, with no clear D. Per the germline V gene, CDR1 is SNHLY and CDR2 is FYNNEI. The length of the CDR3 is 12 residues. Trimming left V 7 bases short and J 10 bases short, with 14 bases between. The CDR3 nucleotides read TGTGCCAGCAATAGCAGTCCGTCAGAGCAGTTCTTC. It is translated as CASNSSPSEQFF.

The V and J genes are TRBV7-9 and TRBJ1-1; D is unclear. V dropped 1 base and J dropped 0 bases, with 9 bases sitting between them. The germline V gene encodes CDR1 SEHNR and CDR2 FQNEAQ (reference sequence). The CDR3 runs 15 residues. CDR3 region: CASSLGGSLNTEAFF. Here the CDR3 DNA reads TGTGCCAGCAGCTTAGGCGGCAGCTTGAACACTGAAGCTTTCTTT.

The rearrangement links TRBV19 to TRBJ2-7; 7 nucleotides match TRBD2. Germline V gene sequence: CDR1 LNHDA, CDR2 SQIVND (reference sequence). The CDR3 covers 13 residues. With 2 bases clipped from V and 5 bases from J, the junction kept 3 bases outside the gene matches. CDR3: CASSINRGDEQYF. The CDR3 nucleotides read TGTGCCAGTAGTATAAATCGGGGGGACGAGCAGTACTTC.

The chain carries TRBV2 and TRBJ1-5, with 7 bases fitting TRBD1. The CDR3 is 13 residues long. The V and J ends lost 6 bases and 1 base, in that order; junction bases with no gene match: 0. Germline CDR1 is SNHLY and CDR2 is FYNNEI. CDR3 region: CASRGQSNQPQHF. CDR3 DNA: TGTGCCAGCAGGGGACAGAGCAATCAGCCCCAGCATTTT.

This chain joins TRBV5-1 and TRBJ2-7; D is possibly TRBD1 (5 bases). Germline-derived CDR1 and CDR2 are SGHRS and YFSETQ. There are 11 residues in the CDR3. V was cut by 2 bases and J by 5 bases, with 5 bases left in between. This chain's CDR3 is CASSLQDEQYF. The CDR3 bases are TGCGCCAGCAGCTTACAGGACGAGCAGTACTTC. Full variable domain (missing parts from reference TRBV5-1 and TRBJ2-7): KAGVTQTPRYLIKTRGQQVTLSCSPISGHRSVSWYQQTPGQGLQFLFEYFSETQRNKGNFPGRFSGRQFSNSRSEMNVSTLELGDSALYLCASSLQDEQYFGPGTRLTVT.

The CDR3 protein is CASSDLGLAGEQFF. DNA for the CDR3: TGTGCCAGCAGCGACCTCGGACTAGCAGGGGAGCAGTTCTTC. This chain uses TRBV9 with TRBJ2-1; TRBD2 aligns across 8 bases. Per the germline V gene, CDR1 is SGDLS and CDR2 is YYNGEE. Losses at the gene ends were 3 bases for V and 10 bases for J; bases not matched to a gene: 9. CDR3 length: 14 residues.

J is TRBJ1-1 and V is TRBV6-1, with no clear D. CDR1 MNHNS and CDR2 SASEGT come from the germline V gene. The V and J ends lost 6 bases and 1 base respectively, with 12 bases between them. The CDR3 runs 14 residues. Written as DNA, the CDR3 is TGTGCCAGCAGAAATTCCCTTTGGAACACTGAAGCTTTCTTT. Translated: CASRNSLWNTEAFF.

V usage is TRBV27 and J usage is TRBJ2-5; the match to TRBD1 covers 9 bases. V trimming: 7 bases; J trimming: 5 bases; junction bases outside the gene matches: 11. The CDR3 is made up of 15 amino acids. Germline CDR1 is MNHEY and CDR2 is SMNVEV (reference sequence). CDR3 DNA sequence: TGTGCCAGCATGCTAGGACAGGGGCGAGGTGAGACCCAGTACTTC. This codes for CASMLGQGRGETQYF.

The gene calls are TRBV11-2 and TRBJ2-7; maybe TRBD2 (6 bases). The CDR3 runs 15 residues. Per germline, CDR1 SGHAT and CDR2 FQNNGV. Trimming removed 7 bases from V and 0 bases from J, with 16 bases in between. CDR3: CASTFKRVSSYEQYF. The CDR3 DNA is TGTGCCAGCACCTTTAAGCGGGTCAGCTCCTACGAGCAGTACTTC.

The V call is TRBV30, the J call TRBJ2-6; 7 bases map to TRBD1. In germline, CDR1 is GTSNPN, CDR2 SVGIG (reference sequence). This CDR3 has 18 amino acids. The trim removed 4 bases at V and 0 bases at J, leaving 12 bases unmatched. The CDR3 nucleotides are TGTGCCTGGACCATCCGGGACAGACATCTCTCTGGGGCCAACGTCCTGACTTTC. Protein sequence: CAWTIRDRHLSGANVLTF.

The chain carries TRBV7-2 and TRBJ1-5; D uncertain. CDR1 and CDR2 from the germline V gene are SGHTA and FQGNSA. With 4 bases removed from V and 4 bases from J, the gap between germline ends came to 14 bases. This CDR3 is 15 amino acids long. The CDR3 region is CASSSPGSTNQPQHF. The DNA for the CDR3 is TGTGCCAGCAGCTCCCCGGGGTCCACAAATCAGCCCCAGCATTTT.

J is TRBJ2-3 and V is TRBV7-9, with TRBD2 identical over 7 bases. The germline V gene encodes CDR1 SEHNR and CDR2 FQNEAQ (reference sequence). V lost 1 base and J lost 2; bases outside the gene matches: 6. The length of the CDR3 is 16 residues. The CDR3 loop is CASSLGGGGVTDTQYF. In DNA form, the CDR3 reads TGTGCCAGCAGCTTAGGGGGGGGAGGCGTCACAGATACGCAGTATTTT.